This T cell receptor (beta chain) derives from a study of cytomegalovirus exposure and HLA in healthy donors. Comments on this clone: What it recognizes is unknown.

PCR was performed using 60 Vbeta and 13 Jbeta primers. Data came from immunoSEQ multiplex PCR; TCRdb stores just in-frame clones and leaves some out. This sample has roughly 100,000 clones, with 76% found just once. Germline lookup yields CDR1 SGHRS and CDR2 YFSETQ. The junction had 4 bases not matched to a gene; V was cut back by 0 bases and J by 0 bases. The CDR3 consists of 16 residues. Study-wide findings and caveats: Across donors, sequencing depth was assumed by presence/absence analyses to be roughly uniform. Per published accounts, TCR beta sequences correctly predicted the HLA-A and HLA-B alleles of most subjects. Among the sequence variants, a highly shared cluster was likely an artifact of sequencing.

Material for sequencing was PBMCs. This chain joins TRBV5-1 and TRBJ2-3, with 7 positions matching TRBD1. This sequence was found in a woman between 18 and 29 years old in good health and CMV-seropositive. The CDR3 loop reads CASSLVGGISTDTQYF. CDR3 DNA sequence: TGCGCCAGCAGCTTGGTAGGGGGCATAAGCACAGATACGCAGTATTTT.